This TCR beta chain comes out of a study of identical twins. General study points: Analyses of zero insertions could be partly confounded by invariant MAIT and iNKT cells.

TCRdb called the 5' RACE reads again in MiXCR, with one record for every CDR3 protein. The sample contains 200,000 to 250,000 distinct CDR3 sequences, 6.5% to 9% of which appear only once. The donor group consisted entirely of healthy Caucasians. This clonotype was recorded at least ten times. As yet, its antigen is unknown. Germline V gene sequence: CDR1 SGHVS, CDR2 FQNEAQ. The CDR3 totals 14 residues. The trim removed 5 bases at V and 10 bases at J, leaving 10 bases unmatched. In addition, the sample was reused for a study of yellow fever vaccine responses in identical twins. Turning to that study: Twins reportedly appeared to share part of their vaccine T cell response while keeping part individual.

This chain links TRBV7-8 with TRBJ1-2, with 10 bases fitting TRBD1. The clonotype comes from a woman aged 18-35 years in good health. The sample consisted of CD8+ T cells sorted from blood. This chain's CDR3 is CASSPGDRGDYYTF. The CDR3 DNA follows: TGTGCCAGCAGCCCGGGGGACAGGGGAGATTACTACACCTTC.